The T cell receptor beta chain described here comes from a study of blood T cell repertoires in COVID-19. Produced via immunoSEQ multiplex PCR; TCRdb's table is partial and in-frame only. Of under 200,000 clones in the sample, about 80% were seen once. V lost 3 bases, J lost 1 base, and 10 bases stayed unmatched. From germline, CDR1 is SGHRS and CDR2 YFSETQ. The CDR3 runs to 17 residues. Participant reports of clinical history set cohort assignment. J is TRBJ2-5 and V is TRBV5-1, with TRBD2 matching 9 bases. Sequences were obtained from PBMCs or T cells enriched from blood (not recorded which). The sequence derives from a woman aged 55-70 years with acute COVID-19. The CDR3 nucleotides are TGCGCCAGCAGCTCCTTGGTAGCGGGGGACATCCAAGAGACCCAGTACTTC. It encodes CASSSLVAGDIQETQYF.